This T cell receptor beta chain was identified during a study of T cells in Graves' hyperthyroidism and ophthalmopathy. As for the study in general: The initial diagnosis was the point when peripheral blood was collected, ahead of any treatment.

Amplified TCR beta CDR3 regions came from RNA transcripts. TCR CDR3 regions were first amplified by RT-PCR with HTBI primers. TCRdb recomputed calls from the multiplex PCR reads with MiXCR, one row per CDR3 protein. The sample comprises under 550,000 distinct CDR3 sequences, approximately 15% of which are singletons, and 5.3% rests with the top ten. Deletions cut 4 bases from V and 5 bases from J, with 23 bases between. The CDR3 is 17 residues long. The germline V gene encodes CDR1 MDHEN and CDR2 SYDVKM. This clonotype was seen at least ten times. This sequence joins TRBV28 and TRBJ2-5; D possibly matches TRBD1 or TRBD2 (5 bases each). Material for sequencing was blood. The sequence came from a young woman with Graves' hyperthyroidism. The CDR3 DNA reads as TGTGCCAGCAGTTCCGGACCGGGGACGGGCGGCGAGGAGACCCAGTACTTC. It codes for CASSSGPGTGGEETQYF. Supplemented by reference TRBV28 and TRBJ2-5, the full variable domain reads DVKVTQSSRYLVKRTGEKVFLECVQDMDHENMFWYRQDPGLGLRLIYFSYDVKMKEKGDIPEGYSVSREKKERFSLILESASTNQTSMYLCASSSGPGTGGEETQYFGPGTRLLVL.